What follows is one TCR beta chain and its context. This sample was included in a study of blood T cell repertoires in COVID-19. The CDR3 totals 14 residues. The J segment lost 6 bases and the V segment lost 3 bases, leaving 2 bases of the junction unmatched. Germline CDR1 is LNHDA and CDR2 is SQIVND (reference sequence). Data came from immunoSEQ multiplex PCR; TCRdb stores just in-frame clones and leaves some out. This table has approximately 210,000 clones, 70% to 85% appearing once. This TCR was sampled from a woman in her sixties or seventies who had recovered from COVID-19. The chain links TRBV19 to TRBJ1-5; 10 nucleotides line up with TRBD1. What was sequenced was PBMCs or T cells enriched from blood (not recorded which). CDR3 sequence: CASSIGQGGQPQHF. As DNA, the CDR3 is TGTGCCAGTAGTATTGGACAGGGGGGTCAGCCCCAGCATTTT.